The 21 T cell receptor beta chains in this list originate from one sample, sequenced in a study of T cells expressing NK-cell markers (TCRdb year 2020). Receptors were amplified or captured by 5' RACE. TCRdb names Illumina HiSeq 2000 as the instrument used. TCRdb reprocessed the reads, so every CDR3 protein sequence counts as one entry and DNA is not shown. The record for this sample contains about 260,000 distinct CDR3 sequences. 4% to 4.5% of the sample rests with the top ten. The sequencing sample was made of blood T cells: a sorted CD56 or NKG2C T cell subset, CD4+ or CD8+ T cells, or bulk PBMC T cells (not recorded which). The receptors were sampled from a woman aged 18-70 years in good health.

The chain links TRBV7-2 to TRBJ1-1; without DNA, the TCRdb call of TRBD1 cannot be checked. There are 14 residues in the CDR3. Germline V gene data show CDR1 as SGHTA and CDR2 as FQGNSA. The CDR3 region is CASSLQTGNTEAFF.

The rearrangement joins TRBV11-1 to TRBJ2-2; TCRdb calls TRBD1, which cannot be checked without DNA. The CDR3 covers 15 residues. Germline CDR1 and CDR2: SGHAT and FQDESV (reference sequence). CDR3 residues: CASATGQTNTGELFF.

This sequence joins TRBV7-2 and TRBJ2-1; TCRdb's D gene call, TRBD2, goes unchecked for lack of DNA. CDR3 size: 12 residues. CDR1 and CDR2 (germline): SGHTA, FQGNSA. This CDR3 is CASSFAGSEQFF.

The chain combines TRBV3-1 with TRBJ2-7; TCRdb proposes TRBD1, but this gene call is untestable without DNA. The germline V gene has CDR1 LGHDT and CDR2 YNNKEL (reference sequence). This CDR3 is 16 amino acids long. The chain's CDR3 is CASSQDWGTKTYEQYF.

This chain links TRBV5-4 with TRBJ2-2; TCRdb's D gene call, TRBD2, goes unchecked for lack of DNA. This CDR3 contains 18 residues. CDR1 is SGHNT and CDR2 is YYREEE in the germline V gene (reference sequence). The CDR3: CASSSGGLAGVRTGELFF.

The chain links TRBV9 to TRBJ1-2. Germline V CDR1 and CDR2: SGDLS, YYNGEE. CDR3 length equals 14 residues. CDR3 residues: CASSGTWGDYGYTF.

The chain uses TRBV25-1 and TRBJ2-2; TCRdb returns TRBD1, unconfirmable since there is no DNA. The CDR3 has 15 amino acids. From germline, CDR1 is MGHDK and CDR2 SYGVNS. The CDR3 here is CASRRGGTNTGELFF. Drawing the rest from reference TRBV25-1 and TRBJ2-2, the complete variable domain is EADIYQTPRYLVIGTGKKITLECSQTMGHDKMYWYQQDPGMELHLIHYSYGVNSTEKGDLSSESTVSRIRTEHFPLTLESARPSHTSQYLCASRRGGTNTGELFFGEGSRLTVL.

The CDR3 region is CASSTIRTSGGYGAKNIQYF. The chain has TRBV6-2 or TRBV6-3 and TRBJ2-4; TCRdb names TRBD2, which stays unverified in the absence of DNA. This CDR3 has 20 residues. Germline CDR1 reads MNHEY; CDR2 reads SVGEGT.

This chain links TRBV6-1 with TRBJ2-2; TCRdb selects TRBD2, and the lack of DNA leaves this call unchecked. CDR1 is MNHNS and CDR2 is SASEGT in the germline V gene. The CDR3 has 15 amino acids. CDR3 in amino acids: CASSEYGRATGELFF.

The chain joins TRBV7-2 to TRBJ1-1; checking the TCRdb D call of TRBD1 is not possible without DNA. CDR1 SGHTA and CDR2 FQGNSA come from the germline V gene. This CDR3 contains 14 residues. The CDR3 loop reads CASSFTGQNTEAFF.

The V gene is TRBV7-3, the J gene TRBJ2-3; TCRdb calls TRBD1, which cannot be checked without DNA. From germline, CDR1 is SGHTA and CDR2 FQGTGA. This CDR3 is 16 amino acids long. The CDR3 loop reads CASSFSSAPGTDTQYF.

The chain has TRBV29-1 and TRBJ2-3; TCRdb's D call, TRBD1, is unchecked because there is no DNA. In germline, CDR1 is SQVTM, CDR2 ANQGSEA. The CDR3 length is 13 residues. This CDR3 reads CSVERVPPDTQYF.

This chain joins TRBV5-1 and TRBJ1-4. The CDR3 runs to 14 residues. Germline loops: CDR1 SGHRS, CDR2 YFSETQ. CDR3 loop: CASSFLTTNEKLFF. Looking up the rest from reference TRBV5-1 and TRBJ1-4 gives the full variable domain: KAGVTQTPRYLIKTRGQQVTLSCSPISGHRSVSWYQQTPGQGLQFLFEYFSETQRNKGNFPGRFSGRQFSNSRSEMNVSTLELGDSALYLCASSFLTTNEKLFFGSGTQLSVL.

The rearrangement uses TRBV19 and TRBJ1-4; TCRdb proposes TRBD1, but this gene call is untestable without DNA. Looked up from germline, CDR1 is LNHDA and CDR2 is SQIVND (reference sequence). There are 18 residues in the CDR3. The CDR3 is CASSIRDSGRGRGEKLFF.

V is TRBV29-1 and J is TRBJ1-5. This CDR3 comprises 13 residues. Germline loops: CDR1 SQVTM, CDR2 ANQGSEA. The CDR3 loop reads CSVTSDSNQPQHF. Full variable domain (missing parts from reference TRBV29-1 and TRBJ1-5): SAVISQKPSRDICQRGTSLTIQCQVDSQVTMMFWYRQQPGQSLTLIATANQGSEATYESGFVIDKFPISRPNLTFSTLTVSNMSPEDSSIYLCSVTSDSNQPQHFGDGTRLSIL.

The chain recombines TRBV11-2 with TRBJ2-3; TCRdb's D call, TRBD2, is unchecked because there is no DNA. This CDR3 contains 16 residues. Looked up from germline, CDR1 is SGHAT and CDR2 is FQNNGV. This CDR3 is CASSSRTGGLTDTQYF.

The chain couples TRBV7-3 to TRBJ2-3; TCRdb picks TRBD2, but there is no DNA to check that call. The CDR3 has 17 amino acids. Germline CDR1 and CDR2: SGHTA and FQGTGA. This CDR3 is CASSPSTSGGPRDTQYF.

The genes are TRBV5-1 and TRBJ2-2; TCRdb's D call, TRBD2, is unchecked because there is no DNA. This CDR3 is 18 amino acids long. Germline assignment: CDR1 SGHRS and CDR2 YFSETQ. The CDR3 reads CASSRPTSGGGYTGELFF.

The CDR3 sequence is CASSLPTSSKETQYF. The chain joins TRBV7-2 to TRBJ2-5; TCRdb lists TRBD2, though no DNA is available to test this call. Germline CDR1 is SGHTA and CDR2 is FQGNSA. CDR3 size: 15 residues.

The gene calls are TRBV20-1 and TRBJ2-1; TCRdb designates TRBD2, a call that cannot be tested without DNA. The CDR3 is made up of 15 amino acids. Germline V CDR1 and CDR2: DFQATT, SNEGSKA (reference sequence). CDR3 residues: CSAPRLAGVRDEQFF.

The V gene is TRBV29-1, the J gene TRBJ2-3; TCRdb reports TRBD2, a call that lacks DNA to check it against. The CDR3 runs 14 residues. Per germline, CDR1 SQVTM and CDR2 ANQGSEA. The CDR3 loop reads CSATDSGSGNTQYF.